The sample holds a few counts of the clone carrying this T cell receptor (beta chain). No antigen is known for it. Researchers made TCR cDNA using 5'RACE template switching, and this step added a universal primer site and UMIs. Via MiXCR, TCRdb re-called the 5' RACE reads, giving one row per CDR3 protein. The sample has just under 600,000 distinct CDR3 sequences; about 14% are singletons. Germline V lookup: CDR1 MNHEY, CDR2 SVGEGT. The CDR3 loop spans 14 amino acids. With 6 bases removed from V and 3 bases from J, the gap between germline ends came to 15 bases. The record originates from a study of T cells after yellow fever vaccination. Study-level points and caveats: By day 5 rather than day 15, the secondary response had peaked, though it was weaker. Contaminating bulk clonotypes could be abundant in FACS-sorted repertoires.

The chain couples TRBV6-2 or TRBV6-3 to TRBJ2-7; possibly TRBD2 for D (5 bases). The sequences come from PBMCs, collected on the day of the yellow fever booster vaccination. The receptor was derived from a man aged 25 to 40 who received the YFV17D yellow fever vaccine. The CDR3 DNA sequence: TGTGCCAGCAGCGGCGGGTCCGTCAACTACGAGCAGTACTTC. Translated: CASSGGSVNYEQYF.